Shown below are 30 T cell receptor beta chains from a single sample sequenced in a study of shared clonotypes between healthy human individuals. Measured with immunoSEQ multiplex PCR; TCRdb has only the in-frame clones, and not every one. The sample has some 500,000 clones; over 60% are singletons. The sample consisted of PBMCs. Every receptor here comes from a woman aged 40 to 50 in good health. Some clones in this sample may be carry-over from other donors' samples.

The table lists this clone with a count of one. The chain carries TRBV6-5 and TRBJ1-2, with 7 nucleotides matching TRBD1. Per the germline V gene, CDR1 is MNHEY and CDR2 is SVGAGI. This CDR3 region has 13 residues. The ends lost 6 bases at V and 4 bases at J; junction bases unmatched: 5. CDR3 nucleotides: TGTGCCAGCAGCCGACAGGGAAGCTATGGCTACACCTTC. Encoded protein: CASSRQGSYGYTF.

The V and J genes are TRBV4-1 and TRBJ2-5; D ambiguous. The germline V gene encodes CDR1 MGHRA and CDR2 YSYEKL. V gave up 2 bases and J gave up 5 bases, with 9 bases separating them. This CDR3 contains 13 residues. CDR3 residues: CASSQPSHETQYF. The CDR3 bases are TGCGCCAGCAGCCAACCCAGTCACGAGACCCAGTACTTC.

This clone was found a few times. This chain joins TRBV5-4 and TRBJ2-5; TRBD2 is a possible D gene (5 bases). The CDR3 consists of 14 residues. Germline V gene lookup returns CDR1 SGHNT and CDR2 YYREEE (reference sequence). The V and J ends lost 4 bases and 5 bases respectively, with 15 bases between them. The CDR3 sequence is CASSQEGNGETQYF. The DNA for the CDR3 is TGTGCCAGCAGCCAAGAGGGAAACGGGGAGACCCAGTACTTC.

The chain employs TRBV4-3 and TRBJ1-3, with a possible D match to TRBD1 (5 bases). CDR1 LGHNA and CDR2 YSLEER come from the germline V gene. The V end lost 0 bases, the J end lost 4 bases, and 10 bases lay between the germline ends. The CDR3 spans 15 residues. This CDR3 reads CASSQDLGGGNTIYF. CDR3 bases: TGCGCCAGCAGCCAAGATCTCGGGGGAGGAAACACCATATATTTT.

A few counts support this clone. The chain uses TRBV5-5 and TRBJ1-4; no clear D gene. V was pared by 4 bases and J by 0 bases, with 10 bases between. Germline assignment: CDR1 SGHKS and CDR2 YYEKEE (reference sequence). The length of the CDR3 is 15 residues. CDR3 DNA: TGTGCCAGCAGCCCTGCTTACGCAACTAATGAAAAACTGTTTTTT. Translating it yields CASSPAYATNEKLFF. Using reference TRBV5-5 and TRBJ1-4 for the parts outside the CDR3, the full variable domain is DAGVTQSPTHLIKTRGQQVTLRCSPISGHKSVSWYQQVLGQGPQFIFQYYEKEERGRGNFPDRFSARQFPNYSSELNVNALLLGDSALYLCASSPAYATNEKLFFGSGTQLSVL.

This clone was counted only a few times. A much larger clone lies a single base off, so this may be a read error. The sample contains more than one DNA sequence encoding this CDR3. V gene TRBV7-6 combines with J gene TRBJ1-5; D is unresolved. CDR1 and CDR2 (germline): SGHVS, FNYEAQ. There are 13 residues in the CDR3. The CDR3 reads CASSLAEDQPQHF. Here the CDR3 DNA reads TGTGCCAGCAGCTTAGCGGAGGATCAGCCCCAGCACTTT.

As concerns this clone: This likely reflects a read error, since a far larger clone is one base away. Additional DNA sequences in this sample encode the identical CDR3. The rearrangement uses TRBV30 and TRBJ1-1; weak D call: TRBD1 (6 bases). V dropped 2 bases and J dropped 11 bases, with 15 bases sitting between them. This CDR3 contains 12 residues. Germline CDR1 reads GTSNPN; CDR2 reads SVGIG (reference sequence). The CDR3 sequence: CAWSRQANEAFF. The DNA of the CDR3 is TGTGCCTGGAGTAGACAGGCGAATGAGGCTTTCTTT. Based on the CDR3 plus reference TRBV30 and TRBJ1-1, the full variable domain is SQTIHQWPATLVQPVGSPLSLECTVEGTSNPNLYWYRQAAGRGLQLLFYSVGIGQISSEVPQNLSASRPQDRQFILSSKKLLLSDSGFYLCAWSRQANEAFFGQGTRLTVV.

Concerning this clone itself: A much larger clone lies a single base off, so this may be a read error. The chain is built from TRBV7-9 and TRBJ2-7; D gene ambiguous. Trimming stripped 4 bases from V and 2 bases from J, with 3 bases between. Germline assignment: CDR1 SEHNR and CDR2 FQNEAQ (reference sequence). The CDR3 consists of 11 residues. The CDR3 spells CASSSTYEQYF. The CDR3 bases are TGTGCCAGCAGCTCAACCTACGAGCAGTACTTC.

This chain links TRBV7-6 with TRBJ2-3; 13 nucleotides line up with TRBD2. Unmatched junction bases numbered 3, after V lost 4 bases and J lost 2 bases. CDR1 and CDR2 (germline): SGHVS, FNYEAQ. The CDR3 contains 16 residues. Here the CDR3 DNA reads TGTGCCAGCAGCTATGGGACTAGCGGGAACACAGATACGCAGTATTTT. It specifies CASSYGTSGNTDTQYF.

This chain joins TRBV5-4 and TRBJ2-2; TRBD2 agrees at 8 bases. CDR1 is SGHNT and CDR2 is YYREEE in the germline V gene (reference sequence). The CDR3 runs 16 residues. V shed 4 bases and J 5 bases; nucleotides not matched to a gene: 10. CDR3 coding DNA: TGTGCCAGCAGCCCCAGGTTCGGGGGGGAGACCGGGGAGCTGTTTTTT. Its protein product is CASSPRFGGETGELFF.

The chain employs TRBV28 and TRBJ1-2, with D maybe TRBD1 (5 bases). This CDR3 has 14 amino acids. Per germline, CDR1 MDHEN and CDR2 SYDVKM. Trimming took off 3 bases at V and 5 bases at J, with 13 bases between the two ends. CDR3: CASSLGGSLYGYTF. The CDR3 DNA is TGTGCCAGCAGTTTGGGGGGTTCCCTATATGGCTACACCTTC.

A note on this clone: Being one base from a much bigger clone, this may be a read error. This chain connects TRBV7-3 to TRBJ2-5; D uncertain. The CDR3 sequence is 15 residues long. V lost 5 bases to trimming and J lost 4 bases, with 17 bases between them. Germline-derived CDR1 and CDR2 are SGHTA and FQGTGA. This chain's CDR3 is CASSPRPAGAETQYF. The CDR3 DNA reads TGTGCCAGCAGCCCCCGACCAGCAGGAGCAGAGACCCAGTACTTC.

This sequence joins TRBV7-5 and TRBJ2-1; TRBD2, the table's D call, was not compared with the DNA. TRBV7-5 represents a pseudogene. The CDR3 is 11 residues long. For the CDR3, the DNA is TGTGCCAGAAGCCTAAGCAATGAGCAGTTCTTC. Residues: CARSLSNEQFF.

This clone showed up just once. This sequence joins TRBV28 and TRBJ2-1; D unresolved. The CDR3 sequence is 13 residues long. The germline V gene encodes CDR1 MDHEN and CDR2 SYDVKM. V lost 7 bases and J 0 bases, leaving 7 bases between the germline ends. CDR3 loop: CASTKASYNEQFF. The DNA for the CDR3 is TGTGCCAGCACCAAGGCCTCCTACAATGAGCAGTTCTTC.

V gene TRBV30 combines with J gene TRBJ1-3; 7 bases align to TRBD1. With 3 bases clipped from V and 2 bases from J, the junction kept 7 bases outside the gene matches. Germline CDR1 is GTSNPN and CDR2 is SVGIG (reference sequence). The CDR3 sequence is 15 residues long. CDR3 in DNA: TGTGCCTGGAGGCCCCCCACAGGGGCTGGAAACACCATATATTTT. This sequence encodes CAWRPPTGAGNTIYF. The full variable domain, its missing parts supplied by reference TRBV30 and TRBJ1-3, is SQTIHQWPATLVQPVGSPLSLECTVEGTSNPNLYWYRQAAGRGLQLLFYSVGIGQISSEVPQNLSASRPQDRQFILSSKKLLLSDSGFYLCAWRPPTGAGNTIYFGEGSWLTVV.

The chain joins TRBV7-2 to TRBJ1-1; D is uncertain. Germline V CDR1 and CDR2: SGHTA, FQGNSA. The CDR3 extends over 13 amino acids. The V end was cut by 1 base, the J end by 4 bases, with 7 bases between. CDR3 sequence (DNA): TGTGCCAGCAGCTTAGTGCAGACCACTGAAGCTTTCTTT. Translation gives CASSLVQTTEAFF.

The genes are TRBV29-1 and TRBJ1-2; D may be TRBD1 (5 bases). The CDR3 loop spans 14 amino acids. V gave up 7 bases and J gave up 6 bases, with 21 bases separating them. Germline V gene lookup returns CDR1 SQVTM and CDR2 ANQGSEA. CDR3: CSGYGSRGGDGYTF. CDR3 bases: TGCAGCGGGTACGGTAGTCGGGGCGGAGATGGCTACACCTTC.

The DNA for the CDR3 is TGCACCAGCAGCCACCCTCCTCGGCTTGGGACACCCGCGTATAGCAATCAGCCCCAGCATTTT. It is translated as CTSSHPPRLGTPAYSNQPQHF. This rearrangement joins TRBV1 to TRBJ1-5; the D call TRBD1 from the table was never checked on the DNA. TRBV1 is assigned pseudogene status. This CDR3 comprises 21 residues.

To note about this clone: Given a much more abundant clone one base away, this may be a read error. The genes are TRBV7-2 and TRBJ2-7, with 15 bases matching TRBD2. Per germline, CDR1 SGHTA and CDR2 FQGNSA. The length of the CDR3 is 15 residues. The CDR3 loop reads CAGSSGLAGGYEQYF. DNA of the CDR3: TGTGCCGGCAGCTCGGGACTAGCGGGAGGATACGAGCAGTACTTC.

The rearrangement uses TRBV5-1 and TRBJ1-3, with D possibly TRBD1 on 6 matching bases. Trimming took off 1 base at V and 0 bases at J, with 17 bases between the two ends. CDR1 is SGHRS and CDR2 is YFSETQ in the germline V gene. The CDR3 contains 18 residues. The CDR3 nucleotides read TGCGCCAGCAGCTTGTCCCCCGGGGGCATCCTCTCTGGAAACACCATATATTTT. Protein: CASSLSPGGILSGNTIYF.

The chain carries TRBV29-1 and TRBJ1-2; D gene uncertain. Deletions cut 3 bases from V and 5 bases from J, with 10 bases between. This CDR3 region has 12 residues. Germline loops: CDR1 SQVTM, CDR2 ANQGSEA. CDR3 nucleotides: TGCAGCGTTGAGGGCAGTAGATATGGCTACACCTTC. Translating it yields CSVEGSRYGYTF.

The chain links TRBV9 to TRBJ1-5; tentative D call: TRBD1 (5 bases). From germline, CDR1 is SGDLS and CDR2 YYNGEE. The length of the CDR3 is 19 residues. V lost 0 bases and J lost 2, with 21 bases in between. This chain's CDR3 is CASSVAFGDRIYGNQPQHF. The CDR3 DNA is TGTGCCAGCAGCGTAGCATTCGGGGACCGTATATACGGCAATCAGCCCCAGCATTTT.

The genes are TRBV11-2 and TRBJ2-5; 8 nucleotides align to TRBD1. Germline CDR1 SGHAT, CDR2 FQNNGV. This CDR3 contains 16 residues. V lost 1 base to trimming and J lost 5 bases; unmatched junction nucleotides: 9. The CDR3 sequence is CASSLGWAGGRETQYF. CDR3 nucleotide sequence: TGTGCCAGCAGCTTAGGGTGGGCAGGGGGCAGGGAGACCCAGTACTTC.

This sequence joins TRBV5-4 and TRBJ2-7, with D tentatively TRBD1 (5 bases). V shed 3 bases and J shed 0 bases, with 13 bases lying between them. The germline gives CDR1 SGHNT, CDR2 YYREEE (reference sequence). CDR3 size: 15 residues. CDR3 sequence (DNA): TGTGCCAGCAGCTCAGGAACAGGCCTCTCCTACGAGCAGTACTTC. It translates to CASSSGTGLSYEQYF.

This clone was observed many times. The same CDR3 is also encoded by other DNA sequences in this sample. The chain combines TRBV4-1 with TRBJ2-5; 14 bases align to TRBD2. Matching the DNA end better, TRBJ2-7 makes the J call doubtful. CDR1 and CDR2 from the germline V gene are MGHRA and YSYEKL. This CDR3 contains 16 residues. The CDR3 loop is CASSQEGTSGSIEQYF. In nucleotides, the CDR3 is TGCGCCAGCAGCCAAGAAGGGACTAGCGGGAGTATCGAGCAGTACTTC.

This chain joins TRBV28 and TRBJ2-4, with 8 nucleotides matching TRBD2. V was pared by 6 bases and J by 4 bases, with 5 bases of the junction left unmatched. This CDR3 is built from 14 residues. The germline CDR1 and CDR2 sequences are MDHEN and SYDVKM. CDR3 sequence: CASSPQRGKNIQYF. The CDR3 region has the DNA TGTGCCAGCAGCCCCCAGCGGGGGAAAAACATTCAGTACTTC.

V is TRBV14 and J is TRBJ2-2; 7 bases map to TRBD2. The CDR3 contains 16 residues. Germline loops: CDR1 SGHDN, CDR2 FVKESK. V shed 1 base and J 6 bases; nucleotides not matched to a gene: 8. The CDR3 bases are TGTGCCAGCAGCCAAGTCCGAGGGAGGGCCGCCGGGGAGCTGTTTTTT. It encodes CASSQVRGRAAGELFF.

The genes are TRBV5-1 and TRBJ1-1; the match to TRBD1 covers 8 bases. Germline values: CDR1 SGHRS, CDR2 YFSETQ. V was clipped by 0 bases and J by 5 bases; unmatched bases: 9. The CDR3 contains 16 residues. CDR3 in amino acids: CASSLVRQGAGTEAFF. The DNA for the CDR3 is TGCGCCAGCAGCTTGGTGAGGCAGGGGGCAGGGACTGAAGCTTTCTTT.

This clone was counted only a few times. V usage is TRBV27 and J usage is TRBJ2-7; tentatively, D is TRBD2 (5 bases). Deletions cut 3 bases from V and 2 bases from J, with 17 bases between. CDR3 length: 16 amino acids. Germline lookup yields CDR1 MNHEY and CDR2 SMNVEV (reference sequence). CDR3: CASSLSAASFTYEQYF. The CDR3, as DNA: TGTGCCAGCAGTTTGTCCGCCGCTAGCTTTACCTACGAGCAGTACTTC.

Remarks on this clone: A much larger clonotype is one base distant, so this may be a read error. The same CDR3 also results from other DNA sequences found in this sample. V is TRBV7-2 and J is TRBJ2-7; D gene unclear. The CDR3 has 17 amino acids. Germline values: CDR1 SGHTA, CDR2 FQGNSA. The chain's CDR3 is CASSVTRWASRSYEQYF. The DNA of the CDR3 is TGTGCAAGCAGCGTCACCAGGTGGGCTTCAAGGTCCTACGAGCAGTACTTC.